A single sample gave rise to the 17 T cell receptor beta chains below, sequenced in a study of control samples from healthy donors and cancer patients. The assay was immunoSEQ multiplex PCR, and TCRdb's table has in-frame clones only and misses some. The sample has about 140,000 clones, 80% to 95% seen once; the top ten hold roughly 3.1%. The sample comprised blood. Receptor source: a man aged 25 to 45 in good health.

The gene calls are TRBV27 and TRBJ1-1; D is uncertain. CDR3 size: 14 residues. Germline-derived CDR1 and CDR2 are MNHEY and SMNVEV (reference sequence). Trimming left V 3 bases short and J 1 base short, with 9 bases between. CDR3 residues: CASSFSGENTEAFF. In DNA, the CDR3 is TGTGCCAGCAGTTTTTCTGGGGAGAACACTGAAGCTTTCTTT.

This chain links TRBV3-1 (or the pseudogene TRBV3-2) with TRBJ1-1; tentative D call: TRBD1 (5 bases). Germline values: CDR1 LGHDT, CDR2 YNNKEL (reference sequence). The CDR3 has 15 amino acids. V lost 1 base to trimming and J lost 1 base, with 10 bases between them. In nucleotides, the CDR3 is TGTGCCAGCAGCCAAGCGAGGGGTGGGAACACTGAAGCTTTCTTT. Its protein product is CASSQARGGNTEAFF.

The gene calls are TRBV19 and TRBJ1-5, with 7 bases aligning to TRBD1. The CDR3 has 14 amino acids. The germline CDR1 and CDR2 sequences are LNHDA and SQIVND (reference sequence). The V gene end was trimmed by 4 bases and the J gene end by 5 bases; junction bases not matched to a gene: 5. Here the CDR3 DNA reads TGTGCCAGTAGTAAGACGCAGGGGGATCAGCCCCAGCATTTT. Its translation: CASSKTQGDQPQHF. Full variable domain (rest looked up from reference TRBV19 and TRBJ1-5): DGGITQSPKYLFRKEGQNVTLSCEQNLNHDAMYWYRQDPGQGLRLIYYSQIVNDFQKGDIAEGYSVSREKKESFPLTVTSAQKNPTAFYLCASSKTQGDQPQHFGDGTRLSIL.

In its sample, this clone was seen once. The rearrangement uses TRBV6-5 and TRBJ1-2, with D possibly TRBD1 on 6 matching bases. Trimming pared 7 bases from V and 5 bases from J, leaving 17 bases between. The CDR3 totals 14 residues. The V gene's germline CDR1 is MNHEY and CDR2 SVGAGI. Here the CDR3 reads CASTPGMGAYGYTF. CDR3 DNA sequence: TGTGCCAGCACTCCAGGAATGGGGGCTTATGGCTACACCTTC.

In this sample, this clone turned up once. V gene TRBV28 combines with J gene TRBJ2-6; D gene uncertain. V was pared by 2 bases and J by 1 base, with 3 bases between. This CDR3 is 14 amino acids long. Germline V gene lookup returns CDR1 MDHEN and CDR2 SYDVKM. CDR3 region: CASSLRSGANVLTF. CDR3 coding DNA: TGTGCCAGCAGTTTAAGATCTGGGGCCAACGTCCTGACTTTC. Full variable domain (rest looked up from reference TRBV28 and TRBJ2-6): DVKVTQSSRYLVKRTGEKVFLECVQDMDHENMFWYRQDPGLGLRLIYFSYDVKMKEKGDIPEGYSVSREKKERFSLILESASTNQTSMYLCASSLRSGANVLTFGAGSRLTVL.

The V call is TRBV28, the J call TRBJ1-5; 8 bases align to TRBD1. Germline CDR1 and CDR2: MDHEN and SYDVKM. The trim removed 5 bases at V and 4 bases at J, leaving 7 bases unmatched. CDR3 length: 15 residues. The CDR3 DNA follows: TGTGCCAGCAGTCTGCAGGGGGCAGGAAATCAGCCCCAGCATTTT. It yields the protein CASSLQGAGNQPQHF.

The rearrangement links TRBV6-6 to TRBJ1-2, with 9 bases aligning to TRBD1. The junction had 0 bases not matched to a gene; V was cut back by 4 bases and J by 3 bases. This CDR3 has 13 amino acids. Germline V gene data show CDR1 as MNHNY and CDR2 as SVGAGI (reference sequence). Here the CDR3 reads CASSWDRDYGYTF. CDR3 sequence (DNA): TGTGCCAGCAGTTGGGACAGGGACTATGGCTACACCTTC.

The chain joins TRBV4-2 to TRBJ2-1; unclear D gene. Germline lookup yields CDR1 LGHNA and CDR2 YNFKEQ. Trimming took 1 base from V and 5 from J, leaving 6 bases between them. The CDR3 covers 13 residues. This CDR3 reads CASSQVSDNEQFF. The CDR3 DNA sequence: TGTGCCAGCAGCCAAGTGTCCGACAATGAGCAGTTCTTC.

The chain is built from TRBV21-1 and TRBJ1-5. TRBV21-1 is labeled a pseudogene. The CDR3 is 12 amino acids. CDR3 sequence reads: CASSKGKEPQHF. The CDR3 DNA reads TGTGCCAGCAGCAAGGGAAAAGAGCCCCAGCATTTT.

This chain connects TRBV7-8 to TRBJ1-2; D call uncertain. CDR1 is SGHVS, CDR2 FQNEAQ, per germline. CDR3 size: 16 residues. V lost 1 base, J lost 2 bases, and 14 bases lay in between. This chain's CDR3 is CASSLEARTGNYGYTF. CDR3 nucleotide sequence: TGTGCCAGCAGCTTAGAAGCACGGACGGGAAACTATGGCTACACCTTC. The full variable domain, rest sourced from reference TRBV7-8 and TRBJ1-2, is GAGVSQSPRYKVAKRGQDVALRCDPISGHVSLFWYQQALGQGPEFLTYFQNEAQLDKSGLPSDRFFAERPEGSVSTLKIQRTQQEDSAVYLCASSLEARTGNYGYTFGSGTRLTVV.

In the case of this clone: The sample carries other DNA sequences with the same CDR3. This chain connects TRBV27 to TRBJ2-1; D ambiguous. V lost 3 bases and J lost 4, with 1 base in between. CDR1 and CDR2 (germline): MNHEY, SMNVEV (reference sequence). The CDR3 extends over 11 amino acids. The CDR3 nucleotides read TGTGCCAGCAGTTTTTACAATGAGCAGTTCTTC. This encodes CASSFYNEQFF.

The chain links TRBV2 to TRBJ1-5; perhaps TRBD1 as D (6 bases). The CDR3 runs 16 residues. Germline lookup yields CDR1 SNHLY and CDR2 FYNNEI. Trimming cost V 5 bases and J 5 bases, with 19 bases left between them. The CDR3 sequence is CASSPGTRRGDQPQHF. For the CDR3, the DNA is TGTGCCAGCAGTCCCGGGACAAGGAGAGGCGATCAGCCCCAGCATTTT.

The rearrangement links TRBV19 to TRBJ1-6; D is uncertain. Per the germline V gene, CDR1 is LNHDA and CDR2 is SQIVND (reference sequence). This CDR3 spans 13 amino acids. V gave up 1 base and J gave up 10 bases, with 8 bases separating them. CDR3 loop: CASSIGGGSPLHF. As DNA, the CDR3 is TGTGCCAGTAGTATAGGGGGTGGATCACCCCTCCACTTT.

The V gene is TRBV5-1, the J gene TRBJ2-2; 9 nucleotides align to TRBD1. V shed 3 bases, J shed 6 bases, and the junction held 6 bases outside the gene matches. CDR1 SGHRS and CDR2 YFSETQ come from the germline V gene. CDR3 length: 15 residues. Here the CDR3 DNA reads TGCGCCAGCAGCTCCGGACAGGGGCTTGCCGGGGAGCTGTTTTTT. It encodes CASSSGQGLAGELFF.

The V gene is TRBV19, the J gene TRBJ1-1; 11 bases match TRBD1. The germline CDR1 and CDR2 sequences are LNHDA and SQIVND (reference sequence). V was clipped by 8 bases and J by 5 bases; unmatched bases: 1. There are 12 residues in the CDR3. The CDR3 sequence: CASGDRGTEAFF. The CDR3 coding sequence is TGTGCCAGTGGGGACAGGGGGACTGAAGCTTTCTTT.

This CDR3 is CASSLTLRHWGEWGYTF. Here the CDR3 DNA reads TGTGCCAGCAGCTTAACGTTGAGGCATTGGGGCGAGTGGGGCTACACCTTC. The V and J genes are TRBV7-3 and TRBJ1-2, with D possibly being TRBD1 (5 bases). This CDR3 is built from 17 residues. Germline V gives CDR1 SGHTA, CDR2 FQGTGA. Trimming took 0 bases from V and 8 from J, leaving 22 bases between them. Using reference TRBV7-3 and TRBJ1-2 for the parts outside the CDR3, the full variable domain is GAGVSQTPSNKVTEKGKYVELRCDPISGHTALYWYRQSLGQGPEFLIYFQGTGAADDSGLPNDRFFAVRPEGSVSTLKIQRTERGDSAVYLCASSLTLRHWGEWGYTFGSGTRLTVV.

This chain joins TRBV5-1 and TRBJ2-3; TRBD1 is a possible D gene (6 bases). The CDR3 contains 15 residues. V dropped 1 base and J dropped 8 bases, with 17 bases sitting between them. The germline gives CDR1 SGHRS, CDR2 YFSETQ. This chain's CDR3 is CASSLRTAPPGTQYF. The CDR3, as DNA: TGCGCCAGCAGCTTGCGGACAGCCCCGCCAGGTACGCAGTATTTT. The variable domain in full, completed from reference TRBV5-1 and TRBJ2-3, reads KAGVTQTPRYLIKTRGQQVTLSCSPISGHRSVSWYQQTPGQGLQFLFEYFSETQRNKGNFPGRFSGRQFSNSRSEMNVSTLELGDSALYLCASSLRTAPPGTQYFGPGTRLTVL.